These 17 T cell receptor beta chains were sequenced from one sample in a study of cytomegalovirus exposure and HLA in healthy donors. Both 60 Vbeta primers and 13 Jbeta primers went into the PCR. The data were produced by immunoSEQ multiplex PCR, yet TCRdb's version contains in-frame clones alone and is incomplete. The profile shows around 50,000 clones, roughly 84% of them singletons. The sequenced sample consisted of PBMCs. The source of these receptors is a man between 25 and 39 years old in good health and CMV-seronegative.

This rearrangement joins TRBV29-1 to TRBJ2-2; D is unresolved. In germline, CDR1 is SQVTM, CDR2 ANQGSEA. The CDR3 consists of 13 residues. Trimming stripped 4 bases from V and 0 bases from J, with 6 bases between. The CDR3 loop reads CSVVLSNTGELFF. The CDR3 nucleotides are TGCAGCGTTGTACTATCGAACACCGGGGAGCTGTTTTTT.

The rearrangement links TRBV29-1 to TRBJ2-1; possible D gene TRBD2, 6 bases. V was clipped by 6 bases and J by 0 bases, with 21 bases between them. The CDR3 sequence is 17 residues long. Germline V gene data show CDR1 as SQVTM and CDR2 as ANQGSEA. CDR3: CSVLGGGTPFSYNEQFF. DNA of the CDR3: TGCAGCGTCCTCGGCGGAGGGACTCCCTTCTCCTACAATGAGCAGTTCTTC.

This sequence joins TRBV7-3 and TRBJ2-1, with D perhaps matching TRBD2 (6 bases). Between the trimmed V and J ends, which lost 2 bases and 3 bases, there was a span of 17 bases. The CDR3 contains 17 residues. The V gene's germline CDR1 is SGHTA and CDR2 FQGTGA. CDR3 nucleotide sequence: TGTGCCAGCAGCTTATCAGAGTCGCGGGGAATCTACAATGAGCAGTTCTTC. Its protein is CASSLSESRGIYNEQFF.

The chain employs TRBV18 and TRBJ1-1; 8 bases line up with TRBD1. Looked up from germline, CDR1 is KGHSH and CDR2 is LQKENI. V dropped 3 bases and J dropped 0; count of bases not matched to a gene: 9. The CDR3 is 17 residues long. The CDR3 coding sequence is TGTGCCAGCTCACCGCCGGACAGGGCCTTAATGAACACTGAAGCTTTCTTT. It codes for CASSPPDRALMNTEAFF. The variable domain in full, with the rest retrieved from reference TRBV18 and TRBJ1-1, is NAGVMQNPRHLVRRRGQEARLRCSPMKGHSHVYWYRQLPEEGLKFMVYLQKENIIDESGMPKERFSAEFPKEGPSILRIQQVVRGDSAAYFCASSPPDRALMNTEAFFGQGTRLTVV.

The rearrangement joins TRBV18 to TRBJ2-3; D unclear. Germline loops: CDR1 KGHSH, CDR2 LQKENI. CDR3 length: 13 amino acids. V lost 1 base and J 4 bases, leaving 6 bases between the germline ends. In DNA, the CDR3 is TGTGCCAGCTCACCACTTTCTCCAGATACGCAGTATTTT. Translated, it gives CASSPLSPDTQYF. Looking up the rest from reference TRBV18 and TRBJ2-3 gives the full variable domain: NAGVMQNPRHLVRRRGQEARLRCSPMKGHSHVYWYRQLPEEGLKFMVYLQKENIIDESGMPKERFSAEFPKEGPSILRIQQVVRGDSAAYFCASSPLSPDTQYFGPGTRLTVL.

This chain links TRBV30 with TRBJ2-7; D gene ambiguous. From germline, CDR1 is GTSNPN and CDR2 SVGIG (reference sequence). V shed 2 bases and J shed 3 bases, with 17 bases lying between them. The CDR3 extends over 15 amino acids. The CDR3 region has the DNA TGTGCCTGGAGTAGCGCACTGGAAAACGGCTACGAGCAGTACTTC. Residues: CAWSSALENGYEQYF.

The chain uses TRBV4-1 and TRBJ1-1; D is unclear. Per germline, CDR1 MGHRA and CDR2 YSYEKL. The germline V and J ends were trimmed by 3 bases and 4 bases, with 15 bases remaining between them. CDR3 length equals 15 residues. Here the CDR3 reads CASSHPLGLTTEAFF. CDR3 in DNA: TGCGCCAGCAGCCATCCCCTCGGGTTGACCACTGAAGCTTTCTTT.

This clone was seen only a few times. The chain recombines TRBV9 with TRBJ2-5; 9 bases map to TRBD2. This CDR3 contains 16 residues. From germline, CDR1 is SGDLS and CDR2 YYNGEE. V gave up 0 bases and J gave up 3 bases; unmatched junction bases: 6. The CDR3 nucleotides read TGTGCCAGCAGCGTAGGACCCTTAGCGGGGGAAGAGACCCAGTACTTC. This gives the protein CASSVGPLAGEETQYF.

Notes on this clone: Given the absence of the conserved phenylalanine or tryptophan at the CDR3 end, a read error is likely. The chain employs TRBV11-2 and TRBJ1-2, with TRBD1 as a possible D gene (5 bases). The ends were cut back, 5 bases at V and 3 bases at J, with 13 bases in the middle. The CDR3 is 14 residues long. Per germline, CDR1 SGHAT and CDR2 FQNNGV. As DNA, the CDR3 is TGTGCCAGCAGCCACGGGGGGGAATACTATGGCTACACCTCC. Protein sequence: CASSHGGEYYGYTS.

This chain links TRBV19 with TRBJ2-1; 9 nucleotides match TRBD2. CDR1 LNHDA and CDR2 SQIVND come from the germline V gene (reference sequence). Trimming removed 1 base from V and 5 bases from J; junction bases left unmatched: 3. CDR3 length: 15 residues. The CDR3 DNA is TGTGCCAGTAGTATAGTTAGCGGGAGCCACAATGAGCAGTTCTTC. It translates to CASSIVSGSHNEQFF.

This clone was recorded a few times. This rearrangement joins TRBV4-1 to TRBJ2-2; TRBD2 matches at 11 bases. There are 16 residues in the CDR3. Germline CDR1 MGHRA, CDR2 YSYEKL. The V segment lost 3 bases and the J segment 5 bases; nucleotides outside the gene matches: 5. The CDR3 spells CASSHLLAGDTGELFF. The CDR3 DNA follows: TGCGCCAGCAGCCACCTACTAGCGGGAGATACCGGGGAGCTGTTTTTT.

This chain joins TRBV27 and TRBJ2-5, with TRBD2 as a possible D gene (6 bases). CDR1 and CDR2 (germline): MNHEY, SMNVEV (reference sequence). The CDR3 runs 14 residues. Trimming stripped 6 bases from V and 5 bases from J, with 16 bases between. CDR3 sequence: CASSMEGRHETQYF. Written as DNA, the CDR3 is TGTGCCAGCAGCATGGAGGGGAGGCACGAGACCCAGTACTTC.

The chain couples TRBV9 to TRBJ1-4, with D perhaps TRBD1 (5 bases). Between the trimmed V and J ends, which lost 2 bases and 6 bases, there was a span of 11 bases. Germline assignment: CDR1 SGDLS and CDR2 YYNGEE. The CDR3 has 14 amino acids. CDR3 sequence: CASSVGGGHEKLFF. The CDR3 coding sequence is TGTGCCAGCAGCGTCGGGGGTGGTCATGAAAAACTGTTTTTT. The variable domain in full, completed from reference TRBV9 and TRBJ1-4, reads DSGVTQTPKHLITATGQRVTLRCSPRSGDLSVYWYQQSLDQGLQFLIQYYNGEERAKGNILERFSAQQFPDLHSELNLSSLELGDSALYFCASSVGGGHEKLFFGSGTQLSVL.

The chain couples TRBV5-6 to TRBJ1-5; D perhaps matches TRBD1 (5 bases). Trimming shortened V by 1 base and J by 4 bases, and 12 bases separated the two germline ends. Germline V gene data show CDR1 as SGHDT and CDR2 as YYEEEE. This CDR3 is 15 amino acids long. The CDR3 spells CASSLSWAGNQPQHF. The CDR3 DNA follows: TGTGCCAGCAGCTTGAGTTGGGCAGGGAATCAGCCCCAGCATTTT.

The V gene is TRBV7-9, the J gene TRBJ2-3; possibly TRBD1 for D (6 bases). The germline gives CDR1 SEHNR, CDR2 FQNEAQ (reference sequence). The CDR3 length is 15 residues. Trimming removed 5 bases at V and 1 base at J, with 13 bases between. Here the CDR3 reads CASSPQGQGTDTQYF. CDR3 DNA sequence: TGTGCCAGCAGCCCCCAGGGGCAGGGCACAGATACGCAGTATTTT.

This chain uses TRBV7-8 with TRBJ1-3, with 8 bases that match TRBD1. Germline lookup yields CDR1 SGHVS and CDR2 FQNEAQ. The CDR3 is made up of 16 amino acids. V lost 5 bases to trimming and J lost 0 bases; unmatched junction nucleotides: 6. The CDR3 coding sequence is TGTGCCAGCAGCCCGGACAGGGCCCGCTCTGGAAACACCATATATTTT. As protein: CASSPDRARSGNTIYF.

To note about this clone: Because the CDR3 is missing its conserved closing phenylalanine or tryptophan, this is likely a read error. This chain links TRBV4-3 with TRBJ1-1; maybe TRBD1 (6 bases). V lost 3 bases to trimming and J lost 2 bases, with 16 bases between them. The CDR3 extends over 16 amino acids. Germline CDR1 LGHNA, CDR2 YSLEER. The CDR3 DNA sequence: TGCGCCAGCAGCCATCCCCGGGACAATCTTAACACTGAAGCTTTCCTT. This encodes CASSHPRDNLNTEAFL.